A selection of T cell receptor beta chains follows, all from one sample in a study of blood T cell repertoires in COVID-19. The assay was immunoSEQ multiplex PCR, and TCRdb's table has in-frame clones only and misses some. The table includes 130,000 to 150,000 clones, around 80% detected once. Sequencing was carried out using peripheral blood. These receptors were collected from a man aged 60-69 years with acute or convalescent COVID-19. Both conserved end residues are part of each CDR3. Fields, in order: V gene, clone size, J gene, D gene, CDR3 DNA, CDR3 protein. D genes are given only for firm matches. Rows give clone size only sometimes, using once, few, many, or a class for an expanded clone.

V gene: TRBV19; clone size: .; J gene: TRBJ2-1; D gene: .; CDR3 DNA: TGTGCCAGTAGTATAGACAGGGTCGGGGGGCAGTTCTTC; CDR3 protein: CASSIDRVGGQFF
V gene: TRBV7-8; clone size: .; J gene: TRBJ2-5; D gene: .; CDR3 DNA: TGTGCCAGCACCCTAGGACAGCAAGAGACCCAGTACTTC; CDR3 protein: CASTLGQQETQYF
V gene: TRBV4-1; clone size: .; J gene: TRBJ2-1; D gene: TRBD2; CDR3 DNA: TGCGCCAGCAGCCACCCGACTAGCGGGATAAATGAGCAGTTCTTC; CDR3 protein: CASSHPTSGINEQFF
V gene: TRBV21-1; clone size: .; J gene: TRBJ2-2; D gene: .; CDR3 DNA: TGTGCCAAGAGCGGGGTCGGAGGGGAGACCGGGGAGCTGTTTTTT; CDR3 protein: CAKSGVGGETGELFF
V gene: TRBV4-1; clone size: .; J gene: TRBJ1-3; D gene: .; CDR3 DNA: TGCGCCAGCAGCCAAGGGTTCGTGGCAGGCTCTGGAAACACCATATATTTT; CDR3 protein: CASSQGFVAGSGNTIYF
V gene: TRBV19; clone size: few; J gene: TRBJ1-3; D gene: .; CDR3 DNA: TGTGCCAGTAGTAGACAGGTTTCGAGCTCTGGAAACACCATATATTTT; CDR3 protein: CASSRQVSSSGNTIYF
V gene: TRBV5-1; clone size: .; J gene: TRBJ1-5; D gene: .; CDR3 DNA: TGCGCCAGCAGAGCAGGACTTACCGATCAGCCCCAGCATTTT; CDR3 protein: CASRAGLTDQPQHF
V gene: TRBV12-5; clone size: .; J gene: TRBJ2-1; D gene: TRBD2; CDR3 DNA: TGTGCTAGTGGTCCCCCTGGGACTAGCGGGAGGGCCACGGGCGGAATCTTC; CDR3 protein: CASGPPGTSGRATGGIF
V gene: TRBV27; clone size: .; J gene: TRBJ2-1; D gene: TRBD2; CDR3 DNA: TGTGCCAGCGGAATAGCGGGTGGGGGTGATGAGCAGTTCTTC; CDR3 protein: CASGIAGGGDEQFF
V gene: TRBV18; clone size: .; J gene: TRBJ2-5; D gene: .; CDR3 DNA: TGTGCCAGCTCACCCAGGGAAGAGACCCAGTACTTC; CDR3 protein: CASSPREETQYF
V gene: TRBV4-1; clone size: few; J gene: TRBJ2-5; D gene: TRBD1; CDR3 DNA: TGCGCCAGCAGCCAAGGACAGGGGTTGGAGACCCAGTACTTC; CDR3 protein: CASSQGQGLETQYF
V gene: TRBV18; clone size: .; J gene: TRBJ1-1; D gene: .; CDR3 DNA: TGTGCCAGCTCACCAGGCAGGAACACTGAAGCTTTCTTT; CDR3 protein: CASSPGRNTEAFF
V gene: TRBV29-1; clone size: few; J gene: TRBJ2-5; D gene: TRBD1; CDR3 DNA: TGCAGCGTCACAGGGGGCCAAGAGACCCAGTACTTC; CDR3 protein: CSVTGGQETQYF
V gene: TRBV5-1; clone size: .; J gene: TRBJ1-3; D gene: .; CDR3 DNA: TGCGCCAGCAGCGGGGGCGCCGGGGGAAACACCATATATTTT; CDR3 protein: CASSGGAGGNTIYF
V gene: TRBV5-1; clone size: .; J gene: TRBJ1-4; D gene: .; CDR3 DNA: TGCGCCAGCAGCTTGGGGGGGCAGGTCGGGAAAAAACTGTTTTTT; CDR3 protein: CASSLGGQVGKKLFF
V gene: TRBV19; clone size: .; J gene: TRBJ2-1; D gene: .; CDR3 DNA: TGTGCCAGTAGTATAGACAGGGGAGATTACAATGAGCAGTTCTTC; CDR3 protein: CASSIDRGDYNEQFF
V gene: TRBV2; clone size: few; J gene: TRBJ2-5; D gene: TRBD1; CDR3 DNA: TGTGCCAGCAGAAGAACAGGGGGCACCGGTGAGACCCAGTACTTC; CDR3 protein: CASRRTGGTGETQYF
V gene: TRBV28; clone size: .; J gene: TRBJ2-7; D gene: TRBD2; CDR3 DNA: TGTGCCAGCAGTTCGTCCGTAAGCGGGGCTCGCTACGAGCAGTACTTC; CDR3 protein: CASSSSVSGARYEQYF
V gene: TRBV5-1; clone size: .; J gene: TRBJ2-1; D gene: .; CDR3 DNA: TGCGCCAGCAGCTTGGATGGGACTCATCTTACTAATGAGCAGTTCTTC; CDR3 protein: CASSLDGTHLTNEQFF
V gene: TRBV4-1; clone size: once; J gene: TRBJ2-2; D gene: TRBD1; CDR3 DNA: TGCGCCAGCAGCCAGTTACCGGGACAGGGGGTGCCCGGGGAGCTGTTTTTT; CDR3 protein: CASSQLPGQGVPGELFF
V gene: TRBV11-2; clone size: .; J gene: TRBJ1-2; D gene: .; CDR3 DNA: TGTGCCAGCAGTTCGTTAGCGGTTGGCTACACCTTC; CDR3 protein: CASSSLAVGYTF
V gene: TRBV3-1/TRBV3-2; clone size: once; J gene: TRBJ1-5; D gene: .; CDR3 DNA: TGTGCCAGCAGCCAAGATTTTGGGGGAGGACGGAAACAGCCCCAGCATTTT; CDR3 protein: CASSQDFGGGRKQPQHF